This TCR beta chain was observed in a study of blood T cell repertoires in COVID-19. As for the study in general: Material from acute and convalescent COVID-19 was sourced from the United States, Italy and Spain. T cells, B-cell-depleted T cells, or PBMCs provided the cDNA or gDNA that served as material.

Here immunoSEQ multiplex PCR was the method, and the copy in TCRdb shows in-frame clones only, minus some. In the table there are 200,000 to 250,000 clones, about 90% of which are singletons. The length of the CDR3 is 16 residues. Germline V gene lookup returns CDR1 MGHRA and CDR2 YSYEKL. V was shortened by 5 bases and J by 1 base, with 16 bases between the two germline ends. The chain is built from TRBV4-1 and TRBJ2-3; TRBD1 is a possible D gene (8 bases). The clonotype comes from a man younger than 45 who had been exposed to COVID-19. The sequencing input was PBMCs or T cells enriched from blood (not recorded which). The CDR3 nucleotides read TGCGCCAGCAGCTGGACAGGGAGGGTGCGCACAGATACGCAGTATTTT. It encodes CASSWTGRVRTDTQYF.